The 7 T cell receptor beta chains below all came from one sample that was sequenced in a study of T cell repertoires in cytomegalovirus infection. Their antigen targets remain unknown. TCRdb processed the reads anew with MiXCR; each CDR3 protein has one entry. The table lists roughly 990,000 distinct CDR3 sequences, roughly 31% of them singletons, with over 11% in the top ten. Source: cultured CD8+ T cells from PBMCs, taken from culture after CMV antigen stimulation. These receptors all come from a human donor in good health (CMV status not recorded). Some clones in this sample may be carry-over from other donors' samples.

This clonotype was seen a handful of times. This chain joins TRBV19 and TRBJ2-5; D might be TRBD1 or TRBD2, each matching 5 bases. The CDR3 extends over 12 amino acids. Germline assignment: CDR1 LNHDA and CDR2 SQIVND (reference sequence). The V and J ends lost 10 bases and 2 bases respectively, with 11 bases between them. CDR3 in amino acids: CATRGVQETQYF. The DNA for the CDR3 is TGTGCCACCCGAGGGGTGCAAGAGACCCAGTACTTC.

The V gene is TRBV7-3, the J gene TRBJ2-1, with no clear D. V lost 4 bases to trimming and J lost 8 bases, with 6 bases between them. This CDR3 has 11 amino acids. Germline V gene sequence: CDR1 SGHTA, CDR2 FQGTGA. CDR3 in amino acids: CASSSDDEQFF. The CDR3 coding sequence is TGTGCCAGCAGCTCCGACGATGAGCAGTTCTTC.

This clonotype was seen only once. A much larger clone differs from this one at a single base, so this may be a read error. The chain uses TRBV7-6 and TRBJ2-1; the D gene is possibly TRBD2 (5 bases). The CDR3 sequence is 14 residues long. From germline, CDR1 is SGHVS and CDR2 FNYEAQ. The CDR3: CVSSLASLYNEQFF. Written as DNA, the CDR3 is TGTGTCAGCAGCTTAGCGAGCCTGTACAATGAGCAGTTCTTC.

This rearrangement joins TRBV15 to TRBJ1-1, with a tentative D call TRBD1 (5 bases). The germline V gene has CDR1 LNHNV and CDR2 YYDKDF (reference sequence). V lost 8 bases to trimming and J lost 0 bases, with 10 bases between them. There are 13 residues in the CDR3. The CDR3 spells CATGGHLNTEAFF. In nucleotides, the CDR3 is TGTGCCACCGGCGGACATTTGAACACTGAAGCTTTCTTT. Together with reference TRBV15 and TRBJ1-1, the CDR3 gives the full variable domain: DAMVIQNPRYQVTQFGKPVTLSCSQTLNHNVMYWYQQKSSQAPKLLFHYYDKDFNNEADTPDNFQSRRPNTSFCFLDIRSPGLGDTAMYLCATGGHLNTEAFFGQGTRLTVV.

This clonotype came up many times. V usage is TRBV7-8 and J usage is TRBJ2-3; a weak D match, TRBD2 (5 bases). The germline V and J ends were trimmed by 6 bases and 2 bases, with 9 bases remaining between them. This CDR3 region has 13 residues. Germline lookup yields CDR1 SGHVS and CDR2 FQNEAQ. The DNA of the CDR3 is TGTGCCAGCAGTCCCCGGGACACAGATACGCAGTATTTT. It encodes CASSPRDTDTQYF.

V usage is TRBV28 and J usage is TRBJ2-6; D is uncertain. The V end was cut by 0 bases, the J end by 6 bases, with 18 bases between. CDR3 size: 18 residues. Germline CDR1 is MDHEN and CDR2 is SYDVKM. The CDR3 here is CASSLWGSLILTANVLTF. CDR3 nucleotides: TGTGCCAGCAGTTTATGGGGATCTTTAATCCTGACGGCCAACGTCCTGACTTTC.

The DNA for the CDR3 is TGTGCCAGCAGGGCTCCAGGGGGTGGCTACACCTTC. This translates into CASRAPGGGYTF. The chain employs TRBV2 and TRBJ1-2; 7 bases line up with TRBD1. Germline V gene data show CDR1 as SNHLY and CDR2 as FYNNEI. Trimming removed 6 bases from V and 7 bases from J; junction bases left unmatched: 5. CDR3 length equals 12 residues.